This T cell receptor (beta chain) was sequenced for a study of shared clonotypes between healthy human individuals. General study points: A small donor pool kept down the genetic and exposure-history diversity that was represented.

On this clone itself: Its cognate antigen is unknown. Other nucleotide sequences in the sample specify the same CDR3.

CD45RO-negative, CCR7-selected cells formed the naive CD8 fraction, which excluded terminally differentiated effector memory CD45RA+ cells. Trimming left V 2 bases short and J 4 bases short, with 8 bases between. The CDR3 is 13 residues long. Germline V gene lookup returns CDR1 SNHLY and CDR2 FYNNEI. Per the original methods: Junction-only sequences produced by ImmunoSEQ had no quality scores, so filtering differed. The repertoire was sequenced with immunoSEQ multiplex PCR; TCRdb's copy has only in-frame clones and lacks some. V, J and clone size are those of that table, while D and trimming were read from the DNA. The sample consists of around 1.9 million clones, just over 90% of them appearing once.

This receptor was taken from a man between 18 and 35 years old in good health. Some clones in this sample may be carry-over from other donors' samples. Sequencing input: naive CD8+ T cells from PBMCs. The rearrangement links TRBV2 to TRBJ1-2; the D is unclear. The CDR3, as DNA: TGTGCCAGCAGTGAACGGGGAGCCTATGGCTACACCTTC. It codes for CASSERGAYGYTF.